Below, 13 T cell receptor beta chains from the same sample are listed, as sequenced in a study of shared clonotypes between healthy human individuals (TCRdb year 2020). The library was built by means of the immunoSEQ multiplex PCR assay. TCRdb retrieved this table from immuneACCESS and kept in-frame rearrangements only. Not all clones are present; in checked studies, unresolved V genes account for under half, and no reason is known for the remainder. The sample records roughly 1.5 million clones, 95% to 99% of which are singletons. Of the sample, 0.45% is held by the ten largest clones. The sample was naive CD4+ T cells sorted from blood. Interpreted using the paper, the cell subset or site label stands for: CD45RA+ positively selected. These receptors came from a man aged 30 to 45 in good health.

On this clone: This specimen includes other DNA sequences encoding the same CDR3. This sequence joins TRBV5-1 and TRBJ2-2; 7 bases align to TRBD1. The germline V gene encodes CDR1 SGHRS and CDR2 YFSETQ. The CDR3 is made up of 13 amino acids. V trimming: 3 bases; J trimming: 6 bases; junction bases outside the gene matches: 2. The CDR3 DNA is TGCGCCAGCAGCTCCCAGGGGGCCGGGGAGCTGTTTTTT. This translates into CASSSQGAGELFF. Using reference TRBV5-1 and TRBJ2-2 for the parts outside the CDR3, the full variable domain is KAGVTQTPRYLIKTRGQQVTLSCSPISGHRSVSWYQQTPGQGLQFLFEYFSETQRNKGNFPGRFSGRQFSNSRSEMNVSTLELGDSALYLCASSSQGAGELFFGEGSRLTVL.

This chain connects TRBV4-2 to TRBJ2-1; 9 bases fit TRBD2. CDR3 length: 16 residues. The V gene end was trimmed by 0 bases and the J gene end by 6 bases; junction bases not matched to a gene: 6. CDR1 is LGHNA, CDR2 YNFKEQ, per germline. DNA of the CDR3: TGTGCCAGCAGCCAAGATCTGGCTAGCGGGATCAATGAGCAGTTCTTC. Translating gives CASSQDLASGINEQFF.

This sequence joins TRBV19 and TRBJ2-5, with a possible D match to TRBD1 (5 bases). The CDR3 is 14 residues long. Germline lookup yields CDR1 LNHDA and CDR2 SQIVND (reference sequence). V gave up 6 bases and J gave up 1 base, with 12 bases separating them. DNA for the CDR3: TGTGCCAGTAGAAGAAGGGGATTCCAAGAGACCCAGTACTTC. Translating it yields CASRRRGFQETQYF.

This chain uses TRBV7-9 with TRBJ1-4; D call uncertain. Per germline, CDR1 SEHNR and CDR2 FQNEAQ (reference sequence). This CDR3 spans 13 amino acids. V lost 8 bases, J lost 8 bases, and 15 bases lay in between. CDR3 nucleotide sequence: TGTGCCAGCCTGGCGGGCGCCGGGGAAAAACTGTTTTTT. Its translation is CASLAGAGEKLFF.

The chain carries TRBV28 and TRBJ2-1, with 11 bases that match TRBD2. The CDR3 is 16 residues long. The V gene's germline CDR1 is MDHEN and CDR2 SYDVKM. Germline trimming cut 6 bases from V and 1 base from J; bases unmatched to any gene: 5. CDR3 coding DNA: TGTGCCAGCAGCCGATGGACTAGCGGGTCCTACAATGAGCAGTTCTTC. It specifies CASSRWTSGSYNEQFF.

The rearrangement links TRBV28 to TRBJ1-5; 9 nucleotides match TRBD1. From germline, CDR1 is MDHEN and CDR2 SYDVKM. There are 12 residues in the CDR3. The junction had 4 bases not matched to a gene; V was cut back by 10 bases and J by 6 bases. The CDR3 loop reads CATSGQGQPQHF. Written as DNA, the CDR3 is TGTGCCACATCGGGACAGGGTCAGCCCCAGCATTTT.

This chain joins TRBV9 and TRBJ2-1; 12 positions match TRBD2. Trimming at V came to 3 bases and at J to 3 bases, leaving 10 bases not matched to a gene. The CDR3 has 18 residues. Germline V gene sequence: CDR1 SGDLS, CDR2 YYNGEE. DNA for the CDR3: TGTGCCAGCAGCGCGCAAGGGTGGACTAGCGGGGTCTACAATGAGCAGTTCTTC. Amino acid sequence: CASSAQGWTSGVYNEQFF.

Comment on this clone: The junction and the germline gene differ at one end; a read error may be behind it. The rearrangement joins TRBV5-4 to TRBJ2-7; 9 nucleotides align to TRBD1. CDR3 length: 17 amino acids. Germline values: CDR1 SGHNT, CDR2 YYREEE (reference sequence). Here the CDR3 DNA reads TGCGCCAGCAGCCGAAGGACTCCGGGACAGGGTTCCTACGAGCAGTACTTC. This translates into CASSRRTPGQGSYEQYF. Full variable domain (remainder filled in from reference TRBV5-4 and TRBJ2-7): ETGVTQSPTHLIKTRGQQVTLRCSSQSGHNTVSWYQQALGQGPQFIFQYYREEENGRGNFPPRFSGLQFPNYSSELNVNALELDDSALYLCASSRRTPGQGSYEQYFGPGTRLTVT.

CDR3 DNA sequence: TGTGCCAGCACCCGTGCTGCTCGGGGGGGTGAGCAGTTCTTC. This encodes CASTRAARGGEQFF. The chain has TRBV6-5 and TRBJ2-1, with TRBD2 identical over 8 bases. The J segment lost 9 bases and the V segment lost 7 bases, leaving 11 bases of the junction unmatched. Per the germline V gene, CDR1 is MNHEY and CDR2 is SVGAGI. This CDR3 is 14 amino acids long.

The CDR3 region is CAISRTNGETQYF. CDR3 in DNA: TGTGCCATCAGCCGGACCAATGGCGAGACCCAGTACTTC. The chain recombines TRBV10-3 with TRBJ2-5; D gene ambiguous. V dropped 6 bases and J dropped 5 bases, with 13 bases sitting between them. The length of the CDR3 is 13 residues. Per the germline V gene, CDR1 is ENHRY and CDR2 is SYGVKD.

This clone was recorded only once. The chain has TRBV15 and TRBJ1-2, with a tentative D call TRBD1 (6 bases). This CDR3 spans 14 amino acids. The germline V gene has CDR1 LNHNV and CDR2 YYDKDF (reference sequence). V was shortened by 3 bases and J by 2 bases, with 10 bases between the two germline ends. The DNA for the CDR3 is TGTGCCACCAGCAGCGGGCAGGGGAACTATGGCTACACCTTC. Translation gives CATSSGQGNYGYTF.

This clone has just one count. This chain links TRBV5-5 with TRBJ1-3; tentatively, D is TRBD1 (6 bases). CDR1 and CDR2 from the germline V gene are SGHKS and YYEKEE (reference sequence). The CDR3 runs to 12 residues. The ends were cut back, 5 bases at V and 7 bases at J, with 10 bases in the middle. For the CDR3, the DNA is TGTGCCAGCAGTTCACAGGGTAACACCATATATTTT. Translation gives CASSSQGNTIYF.

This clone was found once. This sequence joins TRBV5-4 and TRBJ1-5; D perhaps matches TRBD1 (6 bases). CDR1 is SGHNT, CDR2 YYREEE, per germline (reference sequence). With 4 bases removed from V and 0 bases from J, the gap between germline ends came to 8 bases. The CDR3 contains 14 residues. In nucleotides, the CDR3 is TGTGCCAGCAGCCTGACAGGTAGCAATCAGCCCCAGCATTTT. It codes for CASSLTGSNQPQHF.